This T cell receptor (beta chain) was sequenced during a study of blood T cell repertoires in COVID-19. Study-wide background: Sources were T cells, B-cell-depleted T cells, or PBMCs; the material itself was cDNA or gDNA.

Sequencing used immunoSEQ multiplex PCR; TCRdb keeps in-frame clones, though not all of them. The sample lists about 280,000 clones; around 84% were seen once. The CDR3 is 17 amino acids. V gave up 3 bases and J gave up 10 bases; unmatched junction bases: 20. Germline values: CDR1 MNHEY, CDR2 SMNVEV (reference sequence). A PCR-confirmed or clinician-diagnosed COVID-19 case had contacted exposed participants within 2 weeks of entry. This clonotype originated in a man in his forties or fifties who had been exposed to COVID-19. The V and J genes are TRBV27 and TRBJ1-2; 7 nucleotides match TRBD1. The sample taken for sequencing was PBMCs or T cells enriched from blood (not recorded which). The CDR3 loop is CASSLASHANRGVAYTF. The CDR3 DNA is TGTGCCAGCAGTTTGGCCTCGCACGCTAACAGGGGAGTTGCCTACACCTTC.